This is a list of T cell receptor beta chains from one sample in a study of OX40 agonist ivuxolimab in advanced cancers. Clones were read by immunoSEQ multiplex PCR, and TCRdb kept only the in-frame ones, dropping some. Seen here are roughly 58,000 clones, approximately 80% observed once, and the top ten hold roughly 6%. Sample: CD4+ or CD8+ T cells sorted from blood, taken in a trial of the OX40 agonist ivuxolimab. Source of these receptors: an adult with an advanced solid tumor such as melanoma, head and neck, liver or kidney cancer. Each CDR3 is given with its conserved first and last residue. D genes are given only for firm matches. Part of the rows lack a size; the others show once, few, many or a class for expanded clones.

J: TRBJ2-3
size: NA
V: TRBV27
D: TRBD2
CDR3: CASSFASGYRTDTQYF
DNA: TGTGCCAGCAGTTTTGCTAGCGGATACCGCACAGATACGCAGTATTTT

J: TRBJ1-1
size: few
V: TRBV9
D: TRBD1
CDR3: CASSVDRGTEAFF
DNA: TGTGCCAGCAGCGTGGACAGGGGAACTGAAGCTTTCTTT

J: TRBJ2-3
size: NA
V: TRBV7-3
D: TRBD2
CDR3: CASSKTSGKTDTQYF
DNA: TGTGCCAGCAGTAAGACTAGCGGGAAGACAGATACGCAGTATTTT

J: TRBJ2-1
size: few
V: TRBV7-9
D: TRBD2
CDR3: CASSPIAGGTYNEQFF
DNA: TGTGCCAGCAGCCCCATAGCGGGAGGTACCTACAATGAGCAGTTCTTC

J: TRBJ1-2
size: NA
V: TRBV11-2
D: NA
CDR3: CASSLDNYGYTF
DNA: TGTGCCAGCAGCTTAGATAACTATGGCTACACCTTC

J: TRBJ2-2
size: NA
V: TRBV7-6
D: TRBD2
CDR3: CASSSSGGNTGELFF
DNA: TGTGCCAGCAGCTCTAGCGGGGGGAACACCGGGGAGCTGTTTTTT

J: TRBJ1-2
size: NA
V: TRBV5-8
D: NA
CDR3: CASSLGPLGYGYTF
DNA: TGTGCCAGCAGCTTGGGACCTTTGGGATATGGCTACACCTTC

J: TRBJ2-1
size: NA
V: TRBV7-9
D: NA
CDR3: CASSPGGIPLQFF
DNA: TGTGCCAGCAGCCCTGGGGGCATTCCCCTCCAGTTCTTC

J: TRBJ1-4
size: medium-sized
V: TRBV11-2
D: NA
CDR3: CASTRDNYEKLFF
DNA: TGTGCCAGCACCAGGGACAATTATGAAAAACTGTTTTTT

J: TRBJ2-7
size: NA
V: TRBV21-1
D: NA
CDR3: CASIADPYEQYF
DNA: TGTGCCAGCATCGCCGACCCCTACGAGCAGTACTTC

J: TRBJ2-5
size: NA
V: TRBV5-1
D: NA
CDR3: CASSGTEGSGKTQYF
DNA: TGCGCCAGCAGCGGGACTGAGGGTTCGGGGAAGACCCAGTACTTC

J: TRBJ2-1
size: NA
V: TRBV5-4
D: TRBD2
CDR3: CASSAGTSGIPSYNEQFF
DNA: TGTGCCAGCAGCGCGGGGACTAGCGGGATTCCCTCCTACAATGAGCAGTTCTTC

J: TRBJ2-1
size: NA
V: TRBV6-5
D: TRBD2
CDR3: CASSSGTSPPFF
DNA: TGTGCCAGCAGTTCCGGGACTAGTCCCCCATTCTTC

J: TRBJ2-5
size: once
V: TRBV18
D: NA
CDR3: CASSPGTVGRETQYF
DNA: TGTGCCAGCTCACCGGGGACGGTCGGTCGAGAGACCCAGTACTTC

J: TRBJ2-2
size: many
V: TRBV7-6
D: NA
CDR3: CASSYPANGELFF
DNA: TGTGCCAGCAGCTACCCCGCCAACGGGGAGCTGTTTTTT

J: TRBJ2-7
size: NA
V: TRBV28
D: TRBD2
CDR3: CASSLRRSGFYEQYF
DNA: TGTGCCAGCAGTTTACGTCGTAGCGGGTTCTACGAGCAGTACTTC

J: TRBJ1-5
size: NA
V: TRBV2
D: NA
CDR3: CASNKQGVGNQPQHF
DNA: TGTGCCAGCAATAAACAAGGGGTGGGCAATCAGCCCCAGCATTTT

J: TRBJ1-5
size: NA
V: TRBV6-6
D: NA
CDR3: CASSDTGYQPQHF
DNA: TGTGCCAGCAGTGATACAGGGTATCAGCCCCAGCATTTT

J: TRBJ1-1
size: NA
V: TRBV6-6
D: NA
CDR3: CASSYASYTEAFF
DNA: TGTGCCAGCAGTTACGCCAGTTACACTGAAGCTTTCTTT

J: TRBJ2-4
size: NA
V: TRBV6-6
D: NA
CDR3: CASSLTDAKNIQYF
DNA: TGTGCCAGCAGTCTGACGGATGCCAAAAACATTCAGTACTTC

J: TRBJ2-3
size: NA
V: TRBV14
D: NA
CDR3: CASSPRIAPDTQYF
DNA: TGTGCCAGCAGCCCGAGGATAGCCCCAGATACGCAGTATTTT

J: TRBJ1-1
size: NA
V: TRBV7-9
D: NA
CDR3: CASRQDGIGITEAFF
DNA: TGTGCCAGCAGACAAGACGGGATAGGGATCACTGAAGCTTTCTTT

J: TRBJ1-1
size: NA
V: TRBV7-2
D: TRBD1
CDR3: CASNRGQNTEAFF
DNA: TGTGCCAGCAACAGGGGGCAGAACACTGAAGCTTTCTTT

J: TRBJ2-3
size: NA
V: TRBV9
D: TRBD2
CDR3: CASSYIREGTDTQYF
DNA: TGTGCCAGCAGCTACATCCGGGAGGGAACAGATACGCAGTATTTT

J: TRBJ1-1
size: few
V: TRBV9
D: NA
CDR3: CASSVIGGNEAFF
DNA: TGTGCCAGCAGCGTAATCGGGGGAAATGAAGCTTTCTTT

J: TRBJ2-1
size: NA
V: TRBV10-3
D: NA
CDR3: CAIRSRGGNNEQFF
DNA: TGTGCCATCAGGTCGAGGGGGGGGAACAATGAGCAGTTCTTC

J: TRBJ2-3
size: NA
V: TRBV4-2
D: NA
CDR3: CASSQGRLDTQYF
DNA: TGTGCCAGCAGCCAAGGGAGACTAGATACGCAGTATTTT

J: TRBJ2-7
size: few
V: TRBV10-2
D: TRBD2
CDR3: CASSSLAGYYEQYF
DNA: TGCGCCAGCAGTTCCCTAGCGGGGTACTACGAGCAGTACTTC

J: TRBJ1-2
size: few
V: TRBV4-1
D: NA
CDR3: CASSQEVSQHYGYTF
DNA: TGCGCCAGCAGCCAAGAGGTGTCACAGCACTATGGCTACACCTTC

J: TRBJ2-1
size: NA
V: TRBV7-9
D: NA
CDR3: CASSLIAHGTDEQFF
DNA: TGTGCCAGCAGCTTAATAGCGCACGGGACCGATGAGCAGTTCTTC